This section outlines one TCR beta chain sequence together with its context. Antigen: not known. The data were taken from a study of T-cell reconstitution after alpha-beta-depleted transplantation in children. The CDR3 has 14 amino acids. Germline V CDR1 and CDR2: LGHNA, YSLEER. J was trimmed by 5 bases and V by 1 base; bases with no gene match: 1. Preparation of the TCRbeta library involved a method that used unique molecular identifiers. TCRdb processed the PCR reads anew with MiXCR; each CDR3 protein has one entry. The sample lists 100,000 to 130,000 distinct CDR3 sequences, approximately 6.4% seen once, with about 23% in the top ten. Regarding the study as a whole: Counts and diversity of T cells one year after transplant came mostly from newly produced T cells. Two months or so post-transplant, alpha-beta T cells reportedly derived from several hundred expanded graft clones.

The rearrangement links TRBV4-3 to TRBJ2-5; 10 positions agree with TRBD1. Sequencing used PBMCs, mostly from graft donor cells, obtained 360 days after TCRalphabeta/CD19-depleted stem cell transplant. This receptor was obtained from a male patient aged 2-10 years who had a stem cell transplant for acute lymphoblastic leukemia, so the T cells may come from the graft donor. CDR3: CASSQGTGGETQYF. The CDR3 DNA follows: TGCGCCAGCAGCCAAGGGACAGGGGGGGAGACCCAGTACTTC.